These T cell receptor beta chains were read from a single sample in a study of blood T cell repertoires in COVID-19. The repertoire was sequenced with immunoSEQ multiplex PCR; TCRdb's copy has only in-frame clones and lacks some. The table includes 250,000 or so clones, about 82% detected once. Material: PBMCs or T cells enriched from blood (not recorded which). These receptors were obtained from a woman in her fifties or sixties who had recovered from COVID-19. Both conserved end residues are part of each CDR3. D genes are given only for firm matches. Expanded clones are given a class, and other clones once, few, many or no size at all.

>NA|TRBD1|TRBJ1-1|TRBV19
TGTGCCAGTAGGGACAGGGGGAACACTGAAGCTTTCTTT
CASRDRGNTEAFF
>NA|NA|TRBJ2-2|TRBV5-4
TGTGCCAGCAGCTTGGGTGGCAGGGGCATGGCCACCGGGGAGCTGTTTTTT
CASSLGGRGMATGELFF
>NA|TRBD2|TRBJ2-5|TRBV6-1
TGTGCCAGCAGTGAAAGGGGGACTAGCGTCAAGACCCAGTACTTC
CASSERGTSVKTQYF
>NA|TRBD1|TRBJ2-7|TRBV2
TGTGCCAGCATTCAGGGGGCAATGTCCTACGAGCAGTACTTC
CASIQGAMSYEQYF
>NA|TRBD1|TRBJ2-7|TRBV7-8
TGTGCCAGCAGCGATGATCGCAGGGGGCTTCACGAGCAGTACTTC
CASSDDRRGLHEQYF
>few|NA|TRBJ1-2|TRBV5-5
TGTGCCAGCAGCCCCCTTTCGGGAGAATATGGCTACACCTTC
CASSPLSGEYGYTF
>few|NA|TRBJ1-4|TRBV11-2
TGTGCCAGCAGCTCAGCAGGGCTAACTAATGAAAAACTGTTTTTT
CASSSAGLTNEKLFF
>few|NA|TRBJ2-1|TRBV11-2
TGTGCCAGCAACTCCCGGGAGATTAATGAGCAGTTCTTC
CASNSREINEQFF
>NA|NA|TRBJ2-2|TRBV6-5
TGTGCCAGCCGAGCCGGGGTTGCCGGGGAGCTGTTTTTT
CASRAGVAGELFF
>NA|NA|TRBJ2-2|TRBV13
TGTGCCAGCAGCGGAGTGAGGGGGAGGGAGCTGTTTTTT
CASSGVRGRELFF
>NA|NA|TRBJ2-5|TRBV5-1
TGCGCCAGCAGATCGCCAGGGCAAGAGACCCAGTACTTC
CASRSPGQETQYF
>NA|NA|TRBJ1-1|TRBV6-5
TGTGCCAGCAGTTACTCGCAGGGCACTGAAGCTTTCTTT
CASSYSQGTEAFF
>NA|NA|TRBJ2-2|TRBV6-5
TGTGCCAGCATTCAGGGATTTGGGAACACCGGGGAGCTGTTTTTT
CASIQGFGNTGELFF
>NA|NA|TRBJ2-3|TRBV5-4
TGTGCCAGCAGCCACCAGCTAGCGAGAGACACAGATACGCAGTATTTT
CASSHQLARDTDTQYF
>once|TRBD2|TRBJ2-2|TRBV5-8
TGTGCCAGCAGCTACGGGAGCAGCGGGAGAGGGACCGGGGAGCTGTTTTTT
CASSYGSSGRGTGELFF
>NA|TRBD1|TRBJ2-7|TRBV4-3
TGCGCCAGCAGCCATCAGACAGGGGCCTACGAGCAGTACTTC
CASSHQTGAYEQYF
>NA|NA|TRBJ2-2|TRBV10-1
TGCGCCAGCAGATCTCGGCAGGGGCGTAACACCGGGGAGCTGTTTTTT
CASRSRQGRNTGELFF
>few|TRBD2|TRBJ2-2|TRBV24-1
TGTGCCACCACGACTAGCGGTGATTCGAACACCGGGGAGCTGTTTTTT
CATTTSGDSNTGELFF
>NA|NA|TRBJ1-6|TRBV6-5
TGTGCCAGCAGTTACTCCCCGGGCGGAGAGGGATCACCCCTCCACTTT
CASSYSPGGEGSPLHF
>NA|TRBD1|TRBJ2-1|TRBV12-3/TRBV12-4
TGTGCCAGCAGTCCCCGACAGGGCGGTGAGCAGTTCTTC
CASSPRQGGEQFF
>NA|NA|TRBJ2-5|TRBV5-6
TGTGCCAGCAGCTTGTTATTCCAAGAGACCCAGTACTTC
CASSLLFQETQYF
>NA|NA|TRBJ1-4|TRBV28
TGTGCCGCCAACGCAGTCACAACTAATGAAAAACTGTTTTTT
CAANAVTTNEKLFF
>NA|NA|TRBJ2-1|TRBV30
TGTGCCTGGAGTCGACAGTACAATGAGCAGTTCTTC
CAWSRQYNEQFF
>NA|NA|TRBJ1-5|TRBV12-3/TRBV12-4
TGTGCCAGCAGTTTAGAACAGCAGCCCCAGCATTTT
CASSLEQQPQHF
>once|TRBD1|TRBJ1-6|TRBV6-1
TGTGCCAGCAGTGAAACGGGACAGCGTGCCCTCCACTTT
CASSETGQRALHF
>NA|TRBD1|TRBJ2-5|TRBV28
TGTGCCAGCAGTTGGGGACAGCAAGAGACCCAGTACTTC
CASSWGQQETQYF
>NA|TRBD1|TRBJ1-6|TRBV25-1
TGTGCCAGCAGGAGACAGGGGGGTTCACCCCTCCACTTT
CASRRQGGSPLHF
>NA|NA|TRBJ1-4|TRBV5-1
TGCGCCAGCAGCTTCAAGGGACTAAATGAAAAACTGTTTTTT
CASSFKGLNEKLFF
>NA|NA|TRBJ2-7|TRBV7-2
TGTGCCAGCAGCCGGAGCTCCTACGAGCAGTACTTC
CASSRSSYEQYF
>NA|TRBD2|TRBJ2-5|TRBV11-2
TGTGCCAGCAGCTACGCGGGAGTGGGAGAGACCCAGTACTTC
CASSYAGVGETQYF
>NA|NA|TRBJ2-2|TRBV30
TGTGCCTGGAAAGACAGGACCGGGACCGGGGAGCTGTTTTTT
CAWKDRTGTGELFF
>few|TRBD1|TRBJ2-3|TRBV6-5
TGTGCCAGCAGTTTGGACAGGACAGATACGCAGTATTTT
CASSLDRTDTQYF
>NA|NA|TRBJ1-3|TRBV11-2
TGTGCCAGCAGCTTAGAAATCGGTGGCAGGGGTGGAAACACCATATATTTT
CASSLEIGGRGGNTIYF
>NA|NA|TRBJ2-7|TRBV7-8
TGTGCCAGCAGCGTAACGGACAGCTACGAGCAGTACTTC
CASSVTDSYEQYF
>NA|TRBD1|TRBJ2-5|TRBV14
TGTGCCAGCAGCCATACGGGACAGGGAAAGACCCAGTACTTC
CASSHTGQGKTQYF
>NA|NA|TRBJ2-7|TRBV15
TGTGCCACCAGCAGAGACAGGGGAACCTACGAGCAGTACTTC
CATSRDRGTYEQYF
>NA|NA|TRBJ2-5|TRBV3-1/TRBV3-2
TGTGCCAGCAGCCCACTTAGACTAGGGGGCACCCAAGAGACCCAGTACTTC
CASSPLRLGGTQETQYF
>NA|NA|TRBJ2-7|TRBV6-2/TRBV6-3
TGTGCCAGCACCCCCCGCGGGATAATCCCCTACGAGCAGTACTTC
CASTPRGIIPYEQYF
>NA|TRBD2|TRBJ2-7|TRBV6-2/TRBV6-3
TGTGCCAGCAGTTACGGGGGTAGCGGGAGATACGAGCAGTACTTC
CASSYGGSGRYEQYF
>NA|NA|TRBJ2-2|TRBV20-1
TGCTGCGGGGTTAACACCGGGGAGCTGTTTTTT
CCGVNTGELFF
>NA|NA|TRBJ2-5|TRBV5-6
TGTGCCAGCAGCTCCCTTGGGGGCTCTAGGGCGGAGACCCAGTACTTC
CASSSLGGSRAETQYF
>few|NA|TRBJ2-6|TRBV4-3
TGCGCCAGCAGCCAAGACAATACTCCAATCTCTGGGGCCAACGTCCTGACTTTC
CASSQDNTPISGANVLTF
>NA|NA|TRBJ2-1|TRBV30
TGTGCCTGTACTCCTTCGGGTAATGAGCAGTTCTTC
CACTPSGNEQFF
>NA|TRBD1|TRBJ1-5|TRBV4-3
TGCGCCAGCAGCCAAGATTGGGGGAAGTGGACAGGGCTTCAGCCCCAGCATTTT
CASSQDWGKWTGLQPQHF
>NA|NA|TRBJ1-2|TRBV11-2
TGTGCCAGCAGCTTAGGTCCAGGGGATGCCTATGGCTACACCTTC
CASSLGPGDAYGYTF
>NA|NA|TRBJ1-3|TRBV7-6
TGTGCCAGCAGCCCCGGGCCAGGGTACTCTGGAAACACCATATATTTT
CASSPGPGYSGNTIYF
>NA|NA|TRBJ1-3|TRBV4-2
TGTGCCAGCAGCCATGGACAGACCTCTGGAAACACCATATATTTT
CASSHGQTSGNTIYF
>NA|NA|TRBJ1-6|TRBV5-1
TGCGCCAGCAGCTTACCGGGAACAACGGGTTCACCCCTCCACTTT
CASSLPGTTGSPLHF
>NA|TRBD2|TRBJ2-1|TRBV19
TGTGCCAGTAGTATACGGGAGGAGATCTACAATGAGCAGTTCTTC
CASSIREEIYNEQFF
>NA|TRBD1|TRBJ2-5|TRBV24-1
TGTGCCACCAGTGGCACCTCTTACAGGGGAGAGACCCAGTACTTC
CATSGTSYRGETQYF
>once|NA|TRBJ2-1|TRBV7-9
TGTGCCAGCAGATCTCTTGACAATGAGCAGTTCTTC
CASRSLDNEQFF
>NA|NA|TRBJ1-1|TRBV5-1
TGCGCCAGCAGCTTGCTCCCAGGCTGGAACACTGAAGCTTTCTTT
CASSLLPGWNTEAFF
>few|NA|TRBJ1-1|TRBV11-1
TGTGCCAGCAGCTTAGTCGCCTCTGTGAGCACTGAAGCTTTCTTT
CASSLVASVSTEAFF